This T cell receptor beta chain was found in a study of T cells in Graves' hyperthyroidism and ophthalmopathy. Regions amplified from RNA transcripts were the TCR beta CDR3 regions. TCR CDR3 underwent first-round RT-PCR with the HTBI primer set. TCRdb recomputed calls from the multiplex PCR reads with MiXCR, one row per CDR3 protein. The repertoire includes under 300,000 distinct CDR3 sequences, roughly 13% of them detected once, and 7% to 9.5% sits in the top ten. This clonotype was counted between two and nine times. Germline CDR1 and CDR2: MNHEY and SVGAGI. Trimming took 0 bases from V and 6 from J, leaving 16 bases between them. The CDR3 consists of 16 residues.

This TCR derives from a middle-aged woman with Graves' hyperthyroidism. Sequencing input: blood. The V call is TRBV6-5, the J call TRBJ2-3; D gene unclear. CDR3 sequence: CASSYSADTRADTQYF. CDR3 nucleotides: TGTGCCAGCAGTTACTCGGCAGATACCAGAGCGGATACGCAGTATTTT.